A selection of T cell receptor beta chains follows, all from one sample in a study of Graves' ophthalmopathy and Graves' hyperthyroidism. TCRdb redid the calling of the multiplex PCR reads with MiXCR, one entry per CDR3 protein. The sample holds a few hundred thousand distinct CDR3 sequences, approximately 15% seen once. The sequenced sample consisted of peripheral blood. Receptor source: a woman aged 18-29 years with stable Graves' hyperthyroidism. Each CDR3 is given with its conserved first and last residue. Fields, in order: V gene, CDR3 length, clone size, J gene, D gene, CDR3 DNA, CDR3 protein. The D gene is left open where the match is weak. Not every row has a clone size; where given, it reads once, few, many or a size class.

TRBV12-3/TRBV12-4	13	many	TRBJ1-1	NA	TGTGCCAGCAGTTTACGGACGGGGGTTGAAGCTTTCTTT	CASSLRTGVEAFF
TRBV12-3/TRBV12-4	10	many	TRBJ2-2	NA	TGTGCCAGCAAGAAGGGGGAGCTGTTTTTT	CASKKGELFF
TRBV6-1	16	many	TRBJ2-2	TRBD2	TGTGCCAGCAGGCCACTAGCGAAGAGCAACACCGGGGAGCTGTTTTTT	CASRPLAKSNTGELFF
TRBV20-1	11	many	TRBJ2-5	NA	TGCAGTGCTAGCGCCGAAGAGACCCAGTACTTC	CSASAEETQYF
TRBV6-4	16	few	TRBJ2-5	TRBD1	TGTGCCAGCCCACGGACAGGGGGTTTCTTCCAAGAGACCCAGTACTTC	CASPRTGGFFQETQYF
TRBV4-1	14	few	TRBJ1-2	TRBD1	TGCGCCAGCAGCCTATTGACAGGGGACTATGGCTACACCTTC	CASSLLTGDYGYTF
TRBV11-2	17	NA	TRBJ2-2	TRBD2	TGTGCCAGCAGCTTAATAGCGGGGGGGCCGAGCACCGGGGAGCTGTTTTTT	CASSLIAGGPSTGELFF
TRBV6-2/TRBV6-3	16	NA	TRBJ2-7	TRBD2	TGTGCCAGCAGTTACGCACTAGCGGGGGGCTCCTACGAGCAGTACTTC	CASSYALAGGSYEQYF
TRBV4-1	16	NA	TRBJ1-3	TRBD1	TGCGCCAGCAGCCAAGAAAAGACAGGGGGAAGGGACACCATATATTTT	CASSQEKTGGRDTIYF
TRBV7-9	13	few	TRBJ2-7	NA	TGTGCCAGCAGCTTATACACAGGGAACGAGCAGTACTTC	CASSLYTGNEQYF
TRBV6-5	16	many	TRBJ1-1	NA	TGTGCCAGCAGTTCCCGAGGGGTAGGCGGGAACACTGAAGCTTTCTTT	CASSSRGVGGNTEAFF
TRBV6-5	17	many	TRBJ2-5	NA	TGTGCCAGCAGTTACTCCATGGGGGCCGCCGGGGGAGAGACCCAGTACTTC	CASSYSMGAAGGETQYF
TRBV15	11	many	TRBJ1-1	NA	TGTGCCACCAGCAGGGGGGATAGAGCTTTCTTT	CATSRGDRAFF
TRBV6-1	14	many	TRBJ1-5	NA	TGTGCCAGCAGTGAAAATTCGGACCTCCAGACCCAGCATTTT	CASSENSDLQTQHF
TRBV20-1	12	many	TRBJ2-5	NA	TGCAGTGCTGCCGACAGACAAGAGACCCAGTACTTC	CSAADRQETQYF
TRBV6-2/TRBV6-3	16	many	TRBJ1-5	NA	TGTGCCAGCAGTTACCTCCCCCCACAGGTGGGGCAGCCCCAGCATTTT	CASSYLPPQVGQPQHF
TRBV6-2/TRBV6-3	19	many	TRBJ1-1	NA	TGTGCCAGCAGCTCCCGACCCCTTGAACAGGGAGCCCTCAACACTGAAGCTTTCTTT	CASSSRPLEQGALNTEAFF
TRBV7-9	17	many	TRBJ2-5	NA	TGTGCCAGCAGCTTAACTTGGCCACAGTCGGGGGTGGAGACCCAGTACTTC	CASSLTWPQSGVETQYF
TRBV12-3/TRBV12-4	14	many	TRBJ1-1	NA	TGTGCCAGCAGTTTATTGGGACGCGGCACTGAAGCTTTCTTT	CASSLLGRGTEAFF
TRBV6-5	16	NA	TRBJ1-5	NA	TGTGCCAGCAGTTACTCGAATCCGACAGTGGGACAGCCCCAGCATTTT	CASSYSNPTVGQPQHF
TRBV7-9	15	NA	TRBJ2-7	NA	TGTGCCAGCAGCTCCGCGATGGGGGGCACCTACGAGCAGTACTTC	CASSSAMGGTYEQYF
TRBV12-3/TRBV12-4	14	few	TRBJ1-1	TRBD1	TGTGCCAGCAGGATTCCAGGGGGCCGCGAAGGAGCTTTCTTT	CASRIPGGREGAFF
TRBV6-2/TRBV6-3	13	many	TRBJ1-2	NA	TGTGCCAGCAGTCCAAAGCGCCTCTTAAGCTACACCTTC	CASSPKRLLSYTF
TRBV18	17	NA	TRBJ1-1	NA	TGTGCCAGCTCACCGATACCGCAGCCTACCATGAACACTGAAGCTTTCTTT	CASSPIPQPTMNTEAFF
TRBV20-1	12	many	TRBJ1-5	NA	TGCAGTGCTAGAGATGAGAATCAGCCCCAGCATTTT	CSARDENQPQHF
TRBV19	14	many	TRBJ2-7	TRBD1	TGTGCCAGTACCAAAGACAGGGATGGTAACGAGCAGTACTTC	CASTKDRDGNEQYF
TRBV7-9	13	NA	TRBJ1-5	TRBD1	TGTGCCAGCAGCCTCGACAGGGATCATCCCCAGCATTTT	CASSLDRDHPQHF
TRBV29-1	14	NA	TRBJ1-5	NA	TGCAGCGTTGAAACGCCTCCAGAGGTCCAGCCCCAGCATTTT	CSVETPPEVQPQHF
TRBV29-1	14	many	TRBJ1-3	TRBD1	TGCAGCGCTGAGCTAGGGACAGGGCAAAACACCATATATTTT	CSAELGTGQNTIYF
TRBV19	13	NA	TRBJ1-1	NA	TGTGCCAGTAGTATAGAGGCAGGTTGGGAAGCTTTCTTT	CASSIEAGWEAFF
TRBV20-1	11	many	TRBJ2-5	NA	TGCAGTGCTAGTGTTGGGGAGACCCAGTACTTC	CSASVGETQYF
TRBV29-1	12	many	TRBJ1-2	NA	TGCAGCGTTGACGGGTTCGGGTATGGCTACACCTTC	CSVDGFGYGYTF
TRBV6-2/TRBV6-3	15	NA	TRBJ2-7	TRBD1	TGTGCCAGCAGTTATGGACAGGTCAACTCCTACGAGCAGTACTTC	CASSYGQVNSYEQYF
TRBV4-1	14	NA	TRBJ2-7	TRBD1	TGCGCCAGCAGCCGACCGGGACAGATCTACGAGCAGTACTTC	CASSRPGQIYEQYF
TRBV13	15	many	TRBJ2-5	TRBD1	TGTGCCAGCAGCTTGGGATCGGGACAGAAAGAGACCCAGTACTTC	CASSLGSGQKETQYF
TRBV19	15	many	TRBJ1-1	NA	TGTGCCAGTAGTATAGGACGATCGCTGGCTACTGAAGCTTTCTTT	CASSIGRSLATEAFF
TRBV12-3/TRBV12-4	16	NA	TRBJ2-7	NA	TGTGCCAGCAGTTTAGCGATCGGGGGCGGGTCCTACGAGCAGTACTTC	CASSLAIGGGSYEQYF
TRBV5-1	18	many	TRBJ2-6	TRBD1	TGCGCCAGCAGCACGTCCGGGACAGGGTACACTGGGGCCAACGTCCTGACTTTC	CASSTSGTGYTGANVLTF
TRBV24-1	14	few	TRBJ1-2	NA	TGTGCCACCAGTGATTCGGCCCGGACCTATGGCTACACCTTC	CATSDSARTYGYTF
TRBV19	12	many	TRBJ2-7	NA	TGTGCCAGTAGTATAGGACTGGGCGAGCAGTACTTC	CASSIGLGEQYF